Presented here are 3 T cell receptor beta chains from one specimen sequenced in a study of T cell responses to AZD1222 COVID-19 vaccine. TCRdb's table, derived via immunoSEQ multiplex PCR, lists solely in-frame clones and lacks some. This sample has 100,000 to 150,000 clones, with about nine tenths found just once. The source material was peripheral blood, sampled on day 0 of AZD1222 vaccination. The source of these receptors is an adult in good health.

This rearrangement joins TRBV7-6 to TRBJ2-3; 12 nucleotides agree with TRBD2. The CDR3 contains 16 residues. V lost 5 bases and J lost 7; bases outside the gene matches: 10. Looked up from germline, CDR1 is SGHVS and CDR2 is FNYEAQ. CDR3 loop: CASSRLPSGGAYTQYF. As DNA, the CDR3 is TGTGCCAGCAGCCGCCTCCCTAGCGGGGGGGCGTATACGCAGTATTTT. Variable domain in full (rest from reference TRBV7-6 and TRBJ2-3): GAGVSQSPRYKVTKRGQDVALRCDPISGHVSLYWYRQALGQGPEFLTYFNYEAQQDKSGLPNDRFSAERPEGSISTLTIQRTEQRDSAMYRCASSRLPSGGAYTQYFGPGTRLTVL.

This sequence joins TRBV5-6 and TRBJ1-4; D unresolved. This CDR3 is built from 11 residues. The V end was cut by 5 bases, the J end by 4 bases, with 3 bases between. Germline V gene data show CDR1 as SGHDT and CDR2 as YYEEEE. CDR3 residues: CASSYNEKLFF. In DNA form, the CDR3 reads TGTGCCAGCAGTTATAATGAAAAACTGTTTTTT.

The chain joins TRBV15 to TRBJ1-4; the match to TRBD1 covers 7 bases. CDR3 length: 14 amino acids. CDR1 LNHNV and CDR2 YYDKDF come from the germline V gene (reference sequence). The ends lost 5 bases at V and 7 bases at J; junction bases unmatched: 7. CDR3 coding DNA: TGTGCCACCAGCGCTGACAGGGTGGTTGAAAAACTGTTTTTT. It codes for CATSADRVVEKLFF.